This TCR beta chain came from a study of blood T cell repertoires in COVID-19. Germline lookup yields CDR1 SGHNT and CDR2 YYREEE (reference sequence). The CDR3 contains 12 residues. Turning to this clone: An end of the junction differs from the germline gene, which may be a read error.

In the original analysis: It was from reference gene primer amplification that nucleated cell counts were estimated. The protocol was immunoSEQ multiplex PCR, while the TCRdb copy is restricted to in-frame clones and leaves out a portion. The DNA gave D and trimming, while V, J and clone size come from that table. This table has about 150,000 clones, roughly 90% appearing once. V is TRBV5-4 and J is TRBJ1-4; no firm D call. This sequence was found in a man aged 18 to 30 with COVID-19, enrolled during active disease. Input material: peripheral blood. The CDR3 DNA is TGTGCCAGCAGCGACTCTAGTGAAAAACTGCTTTTT. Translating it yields CASSDSSEKLLF. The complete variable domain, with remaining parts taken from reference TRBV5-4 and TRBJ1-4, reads ETGVTQSPTHLIKTRGQQVTLRCSSQSGHNTVSWYQQALGQGPQFIFQYYREEENGRGNFPPRFSGLQFPNYSSELNVNALELDDSALYLCASSDSSEKLLFGSGTQLSVL.